The clone carrying this T cell receptor beta chain showed up just once. The data were taken from a study of shared clonotypes between healthy human individuals. Every subset had its genomic DNA shared out evenly among several immunoSEQ plates. The data were produced by immunoSEQ multiplex PCR, yet TCRdb's version contains in-frame clones alone and is incomplete. The sample has approximately 2,000,000 clones; about nine tenths are singletons. Into CD45RA+ naive and CD45RA-negative memory subsets, the CD4+ cells were split. Trimming took off 7 bases at V and 2 bases at J, with 18 bases between the two ends. The CDR3 runs 16 residues. The germline gives CDR1 SGHTA, CDR2 FQGNSA.

This chain joins TRBV7-2 and TRBJ2-1; no clear D. Source material: naive CD4+ T cells from PBMCs. Subset noted: CD45RA+ positively selected. This TCR was sampled from a young man in good health. Some clones in this sample may be carry-over from other donors' samples. In DNA form, the CDR3 reads TGTGCCAGCACCCTACACCGGAGAAAGGCCTACAATGAGCAGTTCTTC. Its protein is CASTLHRRKAYNEQFF.